This entry concerns a single T cell receptor (beta chain). This record belongs to a study of blood T cell repertoires in COVID-19. Background on the study: Specimens from acute and convalescent COVID-19 originated in the United States, Italy and Spain. PBMCs, B-cell-depleted T cells, or T cells were the source of the cDNA or gDNA that made up the material.

V was cut by 0 bases and J by 5 bases, with 10 bases left in between. The CDR3 spans 14 residues. Germline V gene sequence: CDR1 MGHRA, CDR2 YSYEKL. Authors' methods: Estimates of nucleated cell counts were drawn from the amplification of reference gene primers. TCRdb keeps only in-frame clones here, not all; method: immunoSEQ multiplex PCR. V and J calls and clone size are as listed in that table; D and trimming were resolved from the DNA. The top ten hold 3% to 4.5% of the sample, which has roughly 130,000 clones, around 87% seen once. The sequencing input was peripheral blood. The sequence was collected from a woman aged 55-70 years with acute or convalescent COVID-19. V is TRBV4-1 and J is TRBJ2-5; no firm D call. This chain's CDR3 is CASSQENQRETQYF. Here the CDR3 DNA reads TGCGCCAGCAGCCAAGAGAACCAACGGGAGACCCAGTACTTC.